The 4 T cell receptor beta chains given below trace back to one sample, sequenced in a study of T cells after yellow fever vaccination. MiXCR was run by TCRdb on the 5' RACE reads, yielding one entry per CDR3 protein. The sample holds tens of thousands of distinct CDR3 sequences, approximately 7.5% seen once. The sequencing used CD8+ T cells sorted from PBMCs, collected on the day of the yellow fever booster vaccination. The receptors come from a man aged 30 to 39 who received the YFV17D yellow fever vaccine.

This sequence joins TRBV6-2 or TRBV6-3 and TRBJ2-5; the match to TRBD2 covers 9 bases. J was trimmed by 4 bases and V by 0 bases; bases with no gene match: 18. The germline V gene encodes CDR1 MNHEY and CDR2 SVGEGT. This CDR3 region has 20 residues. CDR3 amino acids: CASSYSWAGRGLLAGETQYF. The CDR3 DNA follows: TGTGCCAGCAGTTACTCTTGGGCGGGCAGGGGGTTACTAGCGGGAGAGACCCAGTACTTC.

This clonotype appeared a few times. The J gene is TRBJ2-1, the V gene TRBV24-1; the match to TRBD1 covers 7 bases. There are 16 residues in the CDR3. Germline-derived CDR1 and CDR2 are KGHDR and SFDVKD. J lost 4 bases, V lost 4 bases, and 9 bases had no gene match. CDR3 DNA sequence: TGTGCCACCAGTGAATCCAGGGGGACAGAATACAATGAGCAGTTCTTC. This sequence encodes CATSESRGTEYNEQFF.

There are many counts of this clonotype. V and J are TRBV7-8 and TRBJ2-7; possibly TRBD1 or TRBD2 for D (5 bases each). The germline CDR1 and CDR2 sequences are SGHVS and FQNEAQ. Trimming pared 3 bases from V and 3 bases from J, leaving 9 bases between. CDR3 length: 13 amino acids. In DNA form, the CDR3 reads TGTGCCAGCAGCTTGGGGGTGAACTACGAGCAGTACTTC. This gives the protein CASSLGVNYEQYF.

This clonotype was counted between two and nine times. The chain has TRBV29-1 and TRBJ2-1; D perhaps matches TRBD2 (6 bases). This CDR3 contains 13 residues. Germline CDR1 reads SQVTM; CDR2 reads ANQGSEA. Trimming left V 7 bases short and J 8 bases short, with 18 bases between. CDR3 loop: CSASFGGYDEQFF. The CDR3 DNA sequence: TGCAGCGCGTCTTTCGGAGGGTACGATGAGCAGTTCTTC.